These 32 T cell receptor beta chains were sequenced from one sample in a study of OX40 agonist ivuxolimab in advanced cancers. Libraries were prepared by immunoSEQ multiplex PCR; TCRdb keeps only in-frame clonotypes and omits some of them. Among approximately 68,000 clones, less than 95% were seen once, and the ten largest hold about 1%. This sample comprised CD4+ or CD8+ T cells sorted from blood, obtained in a trial of the OX40 agonist ivuxolimab. These receptors were obtained from an adult with an advanced solid tumor such as melanoma, head and neck, liver or kidney cancer.

This rearrangement joins TRBV5-1 to TRBJ2-5; a possible D gene is TRBD2 (5 bases). Trimming removed 4 bases at V and 5 bases at J, with 18 bases between. Germline values: CDR1 SGHRS, CDR2 YFSETQ. The CDR3 has 15 residues. The chain's CDR3 is CASSLQGLAEETQYF. In nucleotides, the CDR3 is TGCGCCAGCAGCCTGCAAGGGCTAGCAGAGGAGACCCAGTACTTC.

The chain recombines TRBV7-3 with TRBJ2-1, with 9 bases matching TRBD1. This CDR3 contains 17 residues. Germline V gene lookup returns CDR1 SGHTA and CDR2 FQGTGA. The J segment lost 2 bases and the V segment lost 4 bases, leaving 9 bases of the junction unmatched. Here the CDR3 DNA reads TGTGCCAGCAGCTCCAGGGGAGGGACAGGGACCTACAATGAGCAGTTCTTC. Protein: CASSSRGGTGTYNEQFF.

V is TRBV9 and J is TRBJ2-7; possibly TRBD1 for D (5 bases). CDR1 and CDR2 from the germline V gene are SGDLS and YYNGEE. The ends were cut back, 0 bases at V and 6 bases at J, with 16 bases in the middle. The CDR3 covers 15 residues. The CDR3 reads CASSVGPGLISEQYF. CDR3 DNA sequence: TGTGCCAGCAGCGTAGGACCAGGGCTTATCTCCGAGCAGTACTTC.

This clone was picked up one time. The gene calls are TRBV18 and TRBJ1-4; perhaps TRBD1 as D (6 bases). Trimming shortened V by 5 bases and J by 4 bases, and 11 bases separated the two germline ends. CDR3 length equals 14 residues. CDR1 and CDR2 (germline): KGHSH, LQKENI. The CDR3, as DNA: TGTGCCAGCTCAGTAACAGGGAGTAATGAAAAACTGTTTTTT. Its translation is CASSVTGSNEKLFF.

The chain uses TRBV5-1 and TRBJ2-1, with a tentative D call TRBD1 (5 bases). V lost 0 bases and J 7 bases, leaving 8 bases between the germline ends. The length of the CDR3 is 13 residues. The germline V gene has CDR1 SGHRS and CDR2 YFSETQ. CDR3 loop: CASSLAAGNEQFF. In DNA, the CDR3 is TGCGCCAGCAGCTTGGCCGCAGGGAATGAGCAGTTCTTC.

This chain uses TRBV9 with TRBJ2-1, with 13 bases lining up with TRBD2. Looked up from germline, CDR1 is SGDLS and CDR2 is YYNGEE. CDR3 size: 15 residues. The V segment lost 3 bases and the J segment 6 bases; nucleotides outside the gene matches: 3. The CDR3 here is CASSARLAGGNEQFF. The CDR3 coding sequence is TGTGCCAGCAGCGCCCGACTAGCGGGGGGCAATGAGCAGTTCTTC.

The rearrangement uses TRBV19 and TRBJ2-5; D perhaps matches TRBD2 (5 bases). Between the trimmed V and J ends, which lost 3 bases and 3 bases, there was a span of 8 bases. Germline-derived CDR1 and CDR2 are LNHDA and SQIVND (reference sequence). CDR3 length: 13 residues. In DNA, the CDR3 is TGTGCCAGTAGTATTTCACTAGAAGAGACCCAGTACTTC. Its translation: CASSISLEETQYF.

The chain employs TRBV30 and TRBJ2-5, with D perhaps being TRBD1 or TRBD2 (6 bases each). The V gene's germline CDR1 is GTSNPN and CDR2 SVGIG (reference sequence). Trimming stripped 3 bases from V and 2 bases from J, with 16 bases between. The CDR3 extends over 15 amino acids. This CDR3 is CAWRGGNLIQETQYF. CDR3 nucleotide sequence: TGTGCCTGGAGGGGGGGCAACCTCATTCAAGAGACCCAGTACTTC.

The rearrangement links TRBV5-3 to TRBJ2-1; the match to TRBD1 covers 7 bases. TRBV5-3 is an ORF, with its function uncertain. This CDR3 is 14 amino acids long. Trimming removed 2 bases from V and 7 bases from J; junction bases left unmatched: 6. CDR3 DNA: TGTGCCAGAAGCTTCAGTTGGGGACAGAATGAGCAGTTCTTC. Its protein is CARSFSWGQNEQFF.

The chain combines TRBV19 with TRBJ1-2, with 12 bases identical to TRBD1. The CDR3 runs 16 residues. V lost 5 bases to trimming and J lost 8 bases; unmatched junction nucleotides: 12. Germline V gives CDR1 LNHDA, CDR2 SQIVND (reference sequence). The CDR3, as DNA: TGTGCCAGTAGTCTGGGACAGGGGGCGCGGTTAAACGGCTACACCTTC. This translates into CASSLGQGARLNGYTF.

The chain combines TRBV9 with TRBJ2-3, with 7 bases that match TRBD1. CDR1 and CDR2 from the germline V gene are SGDLS and YYNGEE. CDR3 length equals 15 residues. Trimming at V came to 3 bases and at J to 6 bases, leaving 10 bases not matched to a gene. For the CDR3, the DNA is TGTGCCAGCAGCGAGACTACAGGGGATTGGGATACGCAGTATTTT. Its protein product is CASSETTGDWDTQYF.

This clone has a single count. V is TRBV11-3 and J is TRBJ1-4, with D hard to call. The germline gives CDR1 SGHNT, CDR2 YENEEA. The CDR3 covers 13 residues. Trimming shortened V by 2 bases and J by 8 bases, and 9 bases separated the two germline ends. The CDR3 here is CASSLSRQEKLFF. CDR3 nucleotides: TGTGCCAGCAGCTTAAGCCGCCAGGAAAAACTGTTTTTT. Looking up the rest from reference TRBV11-3 and TRBJ1-4 gives the full variable domain: EAGVVQSPRYKIIEKKQPVAFWCNPISGHNTLYWYLQNLGQGPELLIRYENEEAVDDSQLPKDRFSAERLKGVDSTLKIQPAELGDSAVYLCASSLSRQEKLFFGSGTQLSVL.

The rearrangement links TRBV5-1 to TRBJ2-3; D uncertain. In germline, CDR1 is SGHRS, CDR2 YFSETQ. The CDR3 totals 14 residues. Between the trimmed V and J ends, which lost 4 bases and 0 bases, there was a span of 9 bases. The DNA for the CDR3 is TGCGCCAGCAGCCTCCCGGCTAGCACAGATACGCAGTATTTT. Amino acid sequence: CASSLPASTDTQYF.

The chain combines TRBV10-3 with TRBJ2-5; no clear D gene. The CDR3 loop spans 14 amino acids. The germline V gene encodes CDR1 ENHRY and CDR2 SYGVKD. V lost 0 bases, J lost 2 bases, and 7 bases lay in between. The CDR3, as DNA: TGTGCCATCAGTGAGTCAGTAGCTCAAGAGACCCAGTACTTC. Translating gives CAISESVAQETQYF.

This chain's CDR3 is CASSRRTRYEQYF. The CDR3 coding sequence is TGTGCCAGCAGCCGGCGGACAAGGTACGAGCAGTACTTC. The V and J genes are TRBV7-2 and TRBJ2-7; TRBD1 might be the D (5 bases). The CDR3 sequence is 13 residues long. Trimming shortened V by 5 bases and J by 4 bases, and 12 bases separated the two germline ends. Germline assignment: CDR1 SGHTA and CDR2 FQGNSA.

This rearrangement joins TRBV2 to TRBJ2-5; D not certain. CDR3 length: 13 residues. V lost 3 bases and J 5 bases, leaving 10 bases between the germline ends. Looked up from germline, CDR1 is SNHLY and CDR2 is FYNNEI. The DNA for the CDR3 is TGTGCCAGCAGTGAGGAGCGAGATGAGACCCAGTACTTC. It yields the protein CASSEERDETQYF.

This clone was recorded only once. The rearrangement uses TRBV20-1 and TRBJ2-3; D is ambiguous. Germline loops: CDR1 DFQATT, CDR2 SNEGSKA (reference sequence). The CDR3 covers 10 residues. V was cut by 3 bases and J by 7 bases, with 5 bases left in between. CDR3 DNA: TGCAGTGCTAGTCAAAATACGCAGTATTTT. Its protein product is CSASQNTQYF.

About this clone: The sample has other DNA sequences that encode this CDR3 too. The chain uses TRBV30 and TRBJ1-2; TRBD1 agrees at 7 bases. CDR1 GTSNPN and CDR2 SVGIG come from the germline V gene (reference sequence). The CDR3 is 13 amino acids. V trimming: 1 base; J trimming: 4 bases; junction bases outside the gene matches: 3. The CDR3 nucleotides read TGTGCCTGGAGTGCAACAGGGGTCTATGGCTACACCTTC. This codes for CAWSATGVYGYTF.

The chain carries TRBV7-2 and TRBJ1-5; 9 positions match TRBD1. The CDR3 contains 17 residues. The V gene end was trimmed by 3 bases and the J gene end by 2 bases; junction bases not matched to a gene: 8. Germline-derived CDR1 and CDR2 are SGHTA and FQGNSA. CDR3 protein: CASSFTPGQGGNQPQHF. CDR3 sequence (DNA): TGTGCCAGCAGCTTTACCCCGGGACAGGGAGGCAATCAGCCCCAGCATTTT.

This chain uses TRBV6-6 with TRBJ2-7; tentative D call: TRBD2 (6 bases). Trimming removed 9 bases at V and 0 bases at J, with 15 bases between. CDR1 and CDR2 (germline): MNHNY, SVGAGI (reference sequence). There are 14 residues in the CDR3. The DNA of the CDR3 is TGTGCCAGGCTCAGAGCGGGTAGCTCCTACGAGCAGTACTTC. This codes for CARLRAGSSYEQYF.

Only one count was recorded for this clone. The V and J genes are TRBV18 and TRBJ2-7; TRBD1 aligns across 7 bases. V was pared by 5 bases and J by 4 bases, with 11 bases of the junction left unmatched. The CDR3 spans 15 residues. Germline assignment: CDR1 KGHSH and CDR2 LQKENI. CDR3 sequence: CASSTLRQGIYEQYF. Written as DNA, the CDR3 is TGTGCCAGCTCAACACTGAGACAGGGTATTTACGAGCAGTACTTC.

V is TRBV11-1 and J is TRBJ2-7; D is tentatively TRBD1 or TRBD2 (6 bases each). CDR1 and CDR2 from the germline V gene are SGHAT and FQDESV (reference sequence). The CDR3 is 14 residues long. V lost 6 bases to trimming and J lost 7 bases, with 19 bases between them. The CDR3 nucleotides read TGTGCCAGCAGTCTTACCCTGGAGGGGACAGAGCAGTACTTC. Amino acids: CASSLTLEGTEQYF.

The CDR3 is CASSFLGGPSDLLFF. The CDR3 coding sequence is TGTGCCAGCAGCTTTTTGGGGGGGCCTAGTGATTTACTGTTTTTT. The chain carries TRBV7-9 and TRBJ1-4, with a possible D match to TRBD1 (6 bases). V was shortened by 3 bases and J by 13 bases, with 21 bases between the two germline ends. The CDR3 has 15 residues. The V gene's germline CDR1 is SEHNR and CDR2 FQNEAQ (reference sequence).

The CDR3: CASSQAETQYF. The CDR3 DNA is TGTGCCAGCAGCCAAGCAGAGACCCAGTACTTC. The rearrangement links TRBV14 to TRBJ2-5; D gene unclear. The CDR3 extends over 11 amino acids. V was trimmed by 1 base and J by 4 bases, leaving 1 base between them. Looked up from germline, CDR1 is SGHDN and CDR2 is FVKESK.

This clone was seen a few times. This chain uses TRBV30 with TRBJ2-7; TRBD1 matches at 8 bases. CDR1 and CDR2 (germline): GTSNPN, SVGIG (reference sequence). The CDR3 extends over 14 amino acids. J lost 1 base, V lost 5 bases, and 7 bases had no gene match. CDR3 sequence reads: CAWGRDRKSYEQYF. The CDR3 nucleotides read TGTGCCTGGGGCCGGGACAGGAAATCCTACGAGCAGTACTTC.

The chain combines TRBV18 with TRBJ2-3; 14 positions agree with TRBD2. The CDR3 consists of 19 residues. Germline CDR1 reads KGHSH; CDR2 reads LQKENI. After removal of 1 base from V and 3 bases from J, the junction contained 9 bases not matched to a gene. The CDR3, as DNA: TGTGCCAGCTCACCACTCAGACTAGCGGGAGGGCCGGGGACAGATACGCAGTATTTT. As protein: CASSPLRLAGGPGTDTQYF.

The DNA for the CDR3 is TGCGCCAGCAGCTTGGACCCAAGGGGGGCTAGCGGGAGGGCTGGCCCCACAGATACGCAGTATTTT. This sequence encodes CASSLDPRGASGRAGPTDTQYF. This chain links TRBV5-1 with TRBJ2-3, with 12 bases aligning to TRBD2. The length of the CDR3 is 22 residues. Germline CDR1 reads SGHRS; CDR2 reads YFSETQ. Unmatched junction bases numbered 19, after V lost 0 bases and J lost 2 bases.

The chain combines TRBV6-1 with TRBJ1-1; 7 bases are shared with TRBD1. Per germline, CDR1 MNHNS and CDR2 SASEGT. This CDR3 has 15 amino acids. The trim removed 5 bases at V and 4 bases at J, leaving 10 bases unmatched. Written as DNA, the CDR3 is TGTGCCAGCAGTACAGGGGAGGCGGGGGCCACTGAAGCTTTCTTT. The encoded protein is CASSTGEAGATEAFF.

The chain has TRBV19 and TRBJ1-4; D not resolved. V was cut by 3 bases and J by 5 bases, with 7 bases left in between. The germline gives CDR1 LNHDA, CDR2 SQIVND (reference sequence). The length of the CDR3 is 13 residues. As DNA, the CDR3 is TGTGCCAGTAGTATGTTGCGGAATGAAAAACTGTTTTTT. Encoded protein: CASSMLRNEKLFF. The whole variable domain, filled in from reference TRBV19 and TRBJ1-4, reads DGGITQSPKYLFRKEGQNVTLSCEQNLNHDAMYWYRQDPGQGLRLIYYSQIVNDFQKGDIAEGYSVSREKKESFPLTVTSAQKNPTAFYLCASSMLRNEKLFFGSGTQLSVL.

The chain has TRBV5-1 and TRBJ2-5; 7 bases match TRBD2. The CDR3 has 13 residues. Germline-derived CDR1 and CDR2 are SGHRS and YFSETQ. The V gene end was trimmed by 4 bases and the J gene end by 5 bases; junction bases not matched to a gene: 5. The CDR3 reads CASSPGLVETQYF. CDR3 in DNA: TGCGCCAGCAGCCCTGGACTAGTCGAGACCCAGTACTTC.

The J gene is TRBJ1-5, the V gene TRBV12-5; no clear D gene. Germline V CDR1 and CDR2: LGHNT, FRNRAP. Trimming cost V 7 bases and J 0 bases, with 19 bases left between them. The CDR3 contains 17 residues. CDR3 sequence reads: CASVPPGNDYSNQPQHF. DNA of the CDR3: TGTGCTAGTGTTCCCCCCGGGAACGACTATAGCAATCAGCCCCAGCATTTT.

The chain uses TRBV5-1 and TRBJ2-5; D perhaps matches TRBD1 (5 bases). Trimming pared 4 bases from V and 2 bases from J, leaving 12 bases between. There are 14 residues in the CDR3. Germline loops: CDR1 SGHRS, CDR2 YFSETQ. Here the CDR3 DNA reads TGCGCCAGCAGCGCACAGGTCATACAAGAGACCCAGTACTTC. Encoded protein: CASSAQVIQETQYF.